This record looks at one T cell receptor (beta chain) sequence and its context. A read error may produce the germline difference seen at one junction end. A multiplex PCR was run with 60 Vbeta primers and 13 Jbeta primers. Assay used: immunoSEQ multiplex PCR; TCRdb lists only in-frame clones, some missing. The sample includes about 78,000 clones, 70% to 80% of them seen just once. This entry is derived from a study of cytomegalovirus exposure and HLA in healthy donors. Germline loops: CDR1 SSHAT, CDR2 FNYEAQ (reference sequence). The length of the CDR3 is 15 residues. Sequenced input: PBMCs. The sequence derives from a woman between 45 and 65 years old in good health and CMV-seropositive. The chain joins TRBV7-7 to TRBJ2-3; 8 positions agree with TRBD1. CDR3 nucleotides: TGTGCTAGCAGCTCTGGACAGGGTAGGACAGATACGCAGTATTTT. It specifies CASSSGQGRTDTQYF. Full variable domain (rest looked up from reference TRBV7-7 and TRBJ2-3): GAGVSQSPRYKVTKRGQDVTLRCDPISSHATLYWYQQALGQGPEFLTYFNYEAQPDKSGLPSDRFSAERPEGSISTLTIQRTEQRDSAMYRCASSSGQGRTDTQYFGPGTRLTVL.